What follows describes a single TCR beta chain. Stated treatment: oral pan-JAK inhibitor, 5-10 mg twice daily. cDNA reverse transcribed from extracted RNA served as the sequencing template. This table comes from immunoSEQ multiplex PCR, and its TCRdb copy is limited to in-frame clones, with some not included. Of roughly 200,000 clones in the sample, 50% to 65% were seen once. This sample was taken from a study of CD8+ T cells in alopecia areata. Study information: The authors scored treated patients' severity by affected scalp percentage.

From germline, CDR1 is SGHRS and CDR2 YFSETQ. Trimming removed 0 bases at V and 6 bases at J, with 7 bases between. The length of the CDR3 is 12 residues. The source was CD8+ T cells sorted from blood, collected at week 24, from a patient treated with tofacitinib. The chain couples TRBV5-1 to TRBJ2-7, with D hard to call. This receptor was obtained from a human donor with alopecia areata. DNA of the CDR3: TGCGCCAGCAGCTTGGCCCCCGGCGAGCAGTACTTC. It encodes CASSLAPGEQYF.